The subject of this entry is one TCR beta chain. This sample is drawn from a study of identical twins' blood T cells. TCRdb passed the 5' RACE reads through MiXCR, listing each CDR3 protein once. Of hundreds of thousands of distinct CDR3 sequences in the sample, 28% were seen once. The clonotype comes from a woman aged 18 to 55 in good health. Sequencing was performed on PBMCs.

The CDR3 DNA follows: TGCAGTGCTACGAACAGTTACAATGAGCAGTTCTTC. Translated, it gives CSATNSYNEQFF. The chain combines TRBV20-1 with TRBJ2-1; D is uncertain. Trimming shortened V by 4 bases and J by 4 bases, and 8 bases separated the two germline ends. CDR1 and CDR2 (germline): DFQATT, SNEGSKA (reference sequence). The CDR3 totals 12 residues.